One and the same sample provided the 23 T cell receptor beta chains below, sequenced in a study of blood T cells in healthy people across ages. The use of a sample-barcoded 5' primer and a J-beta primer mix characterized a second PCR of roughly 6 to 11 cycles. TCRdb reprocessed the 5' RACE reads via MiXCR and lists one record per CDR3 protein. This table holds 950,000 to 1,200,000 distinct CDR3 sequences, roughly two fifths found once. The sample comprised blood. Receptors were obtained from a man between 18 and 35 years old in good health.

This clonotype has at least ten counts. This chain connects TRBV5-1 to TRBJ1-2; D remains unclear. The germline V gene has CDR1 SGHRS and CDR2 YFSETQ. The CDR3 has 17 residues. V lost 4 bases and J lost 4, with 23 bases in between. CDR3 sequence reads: CASSQTVRIGESYGYTF. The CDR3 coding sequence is TGCGCCAGCAGCCAAACAGTCCGGATCGGTGAAAGCTATGGCTACACCTTC.

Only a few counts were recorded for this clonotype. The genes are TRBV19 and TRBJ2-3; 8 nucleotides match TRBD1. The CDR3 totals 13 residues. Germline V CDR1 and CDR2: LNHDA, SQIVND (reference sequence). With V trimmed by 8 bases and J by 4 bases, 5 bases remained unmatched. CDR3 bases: TGTGCCAGTGAGACAGGGGACGCAGATACGCAGTATTTT. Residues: CASETGDADTQYF.

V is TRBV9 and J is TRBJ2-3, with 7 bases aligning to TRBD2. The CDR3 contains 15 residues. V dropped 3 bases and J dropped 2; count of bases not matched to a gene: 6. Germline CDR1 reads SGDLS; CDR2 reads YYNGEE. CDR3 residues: CASSEAGLPTDTQYF. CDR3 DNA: TGTGCCAGCAGCGAAGCGGGACTCCCCACAGATACGCAGTATTTT.

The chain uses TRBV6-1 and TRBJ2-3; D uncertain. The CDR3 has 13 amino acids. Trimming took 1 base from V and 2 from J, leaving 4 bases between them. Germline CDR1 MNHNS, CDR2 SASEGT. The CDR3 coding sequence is TGTGCCAGCAGTGAAGTCGCCACAGATACGCAGTATTTT. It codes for CASSEVATDTQYF.

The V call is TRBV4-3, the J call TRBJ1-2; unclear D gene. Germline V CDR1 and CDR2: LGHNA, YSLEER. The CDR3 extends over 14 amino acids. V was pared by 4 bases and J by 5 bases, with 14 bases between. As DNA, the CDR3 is TGCGCCAGCAGCCCCCTAGGATTAATGTATGGCTACACCTTC. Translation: CASSPLGLMYGYTF.

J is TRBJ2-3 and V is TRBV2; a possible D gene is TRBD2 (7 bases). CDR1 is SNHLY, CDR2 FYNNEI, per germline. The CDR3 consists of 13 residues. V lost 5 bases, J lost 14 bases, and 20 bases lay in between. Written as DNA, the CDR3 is TGTGCCAGCAGTACCGTAACGGGGGGCGAAGGGTATTTT. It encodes CASSTVTGGEGYF.

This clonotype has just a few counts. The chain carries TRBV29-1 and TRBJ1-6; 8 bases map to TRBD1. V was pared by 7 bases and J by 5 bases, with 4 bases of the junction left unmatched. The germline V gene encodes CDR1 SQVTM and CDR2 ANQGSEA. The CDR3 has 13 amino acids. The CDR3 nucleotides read TGCAGCGCCATGACAGGGGATAATTCACCCCTCCACTTT. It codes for CSAMTGDNSPLHF.

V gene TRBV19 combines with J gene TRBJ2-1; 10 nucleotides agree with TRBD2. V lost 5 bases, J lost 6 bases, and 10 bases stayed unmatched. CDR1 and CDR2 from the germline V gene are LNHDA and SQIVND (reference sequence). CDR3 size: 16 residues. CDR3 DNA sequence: TGTGCCAGTAGTGGAACCCTAGCGGGGGTGTCCAATGAGCAGTTCTTC. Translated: CASSGTLAGVSNEQFF.

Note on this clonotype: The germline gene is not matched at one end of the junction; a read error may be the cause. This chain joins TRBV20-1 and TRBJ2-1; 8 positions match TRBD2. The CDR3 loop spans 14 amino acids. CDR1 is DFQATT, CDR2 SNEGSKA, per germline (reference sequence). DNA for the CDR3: TGCAGTGCTTTCACTAGCGGATCCTACGATGAGCAGTTCTTC. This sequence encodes CSAFTSGSYDEQFF.

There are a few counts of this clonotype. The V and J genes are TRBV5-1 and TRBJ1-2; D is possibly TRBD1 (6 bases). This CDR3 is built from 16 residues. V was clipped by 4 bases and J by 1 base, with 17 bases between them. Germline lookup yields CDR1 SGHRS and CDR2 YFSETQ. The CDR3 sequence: CASSPRGQLNNYGYTF. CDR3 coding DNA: TGCGCCAGCAGCCCCCGAGGACAGCTTAATAACTATGGCTACACCTTC.

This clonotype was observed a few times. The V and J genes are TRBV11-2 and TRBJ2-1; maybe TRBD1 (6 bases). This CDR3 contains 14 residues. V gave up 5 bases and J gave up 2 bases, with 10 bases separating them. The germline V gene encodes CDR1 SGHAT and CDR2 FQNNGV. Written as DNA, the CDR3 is TGTGCCAGCAGCCCTGCAGGGGCCTACAATGAGCAGTTCTTC. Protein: CASSPAGAYNEQFF. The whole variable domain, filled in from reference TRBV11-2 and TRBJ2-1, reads EAGVAQSPRYKIIEKRQSVAFWCNPISGHATLYWYQQILGQGPKLLIQFQNNGVVDDSQLPKDRFSAERLKGVDSTLKIQPAKLEDSAVYLCASSPAGAYNEQFFGPGTRLTVL.

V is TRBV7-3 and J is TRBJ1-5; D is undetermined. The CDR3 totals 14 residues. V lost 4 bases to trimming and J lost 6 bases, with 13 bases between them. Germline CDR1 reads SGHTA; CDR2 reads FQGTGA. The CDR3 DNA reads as TGTGCCAGCAGCTACTCCGGGCGGGTTCAGCCCCAGCATTTT. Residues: CASSYSGRVQPQHF. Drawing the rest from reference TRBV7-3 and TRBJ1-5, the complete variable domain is GAGVSQTPSNKVTEKGKYVELRCDPISGHTALYWYRQSLGQGPEFLIYFQGTGAADDSGLPNDRFFAVRPEGSVSTLKIQRTERGDSAVYLCASSYSGRVQPQHFGDGTRLSIL.

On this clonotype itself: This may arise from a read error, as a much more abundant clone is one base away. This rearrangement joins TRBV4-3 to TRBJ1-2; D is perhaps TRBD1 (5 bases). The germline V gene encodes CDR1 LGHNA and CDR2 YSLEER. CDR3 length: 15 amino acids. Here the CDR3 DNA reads TGCGCCAGCAGCCAAGATCGCTCCTGGGGCTATGACTACACCTTC. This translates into CASSQDRSWGYDYTF.

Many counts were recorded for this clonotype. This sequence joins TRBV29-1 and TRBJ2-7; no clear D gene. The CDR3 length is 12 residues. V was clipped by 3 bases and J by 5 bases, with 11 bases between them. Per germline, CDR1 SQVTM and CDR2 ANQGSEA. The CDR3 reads CSVDGGTHEQYF. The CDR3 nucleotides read TGCAGCGTTGACGGCGGAACCCACGAGCAGTACTTC.

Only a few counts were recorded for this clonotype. CDR3 in amino acids: CASSASGSYNEQFF. In DNA, the CDR3 is TGTGCCAGCAGCGCCTCGGGCTCCTACAATGAGCAGTTCTTC. The chain carries TRBV7-8 and TRBJ2-1; D gene ambiguous. CDR1 and CDR2 from the germline V gene are SGHVS and FQNEAQ. The CDR3 runs to 14 residues. Trimming took off 5 bases at V and 0 bases at J, with 8 bases between the two ends. Full variable domain (remainder filled in from reference TRBV7-8 and TRBJ2-1): GAGVSQSPRYKVAKRGQDVALRCDPISGHVSLFWYQQALGQGPEFLTYFQNEAQLDKSGLPSDRFFAERPEGSVSTLKIQRTQQEDSAVYLCASSASGSYNEQFFGPGTRLTVL.

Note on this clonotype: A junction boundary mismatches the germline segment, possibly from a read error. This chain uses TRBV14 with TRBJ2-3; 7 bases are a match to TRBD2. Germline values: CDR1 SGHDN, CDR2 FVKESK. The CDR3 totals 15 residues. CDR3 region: CASSQAGNVLNTQYF. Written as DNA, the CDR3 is TGTGCCAGTAGCCAAGCGGGGAACGTTTTGAATACGCAGTATTTT.

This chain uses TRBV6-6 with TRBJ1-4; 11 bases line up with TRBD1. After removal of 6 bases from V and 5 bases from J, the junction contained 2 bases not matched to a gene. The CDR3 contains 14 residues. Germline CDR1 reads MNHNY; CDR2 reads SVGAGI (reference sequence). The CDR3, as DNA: TGTGCCAGCAGCGGGACAGGGGGAAATGAAAAACTGTTTTTT. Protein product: CASSGTGGNEKLFF.

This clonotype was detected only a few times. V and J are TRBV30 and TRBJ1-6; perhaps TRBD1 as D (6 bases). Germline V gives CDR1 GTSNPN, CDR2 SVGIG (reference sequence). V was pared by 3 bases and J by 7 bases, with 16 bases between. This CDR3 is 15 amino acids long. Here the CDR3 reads CAWRGQSTPNSPLHF. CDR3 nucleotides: TGTGCCTGGAGAGGACAGTCAACACCCAATTCACCCCTCCACTTT. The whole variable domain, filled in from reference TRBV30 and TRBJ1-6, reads SQTIHQWPATLVQPVGSPLSLECTVEGTSNPNLYWYRQAAGRGLQLLFYSVGIGQISSEVPQNLSASRPQDRQFILSSKKLLLSDSGFYLCAWRGQSTPNSPLHFGNGTRLTVT.

This CDR3 reads CASSPHRGRDSNQPQHF. The CDR3 region has the DNA TGTGCCAGCAGCCCTCATCGGGGCAGAGATAGCAATCAGCCCCAGCATTTT. The J gene is TRBJ1-5, the V gene TRBV4-2, with D perhaps TRBD1 (5 bases). There are 17 residues in the CDR3. The V end was cut by 4 bases, the J end by 0 bases, with 16 bases between. Looked up from germline, CDR1 is LGHNA and CDR2 is YNFKEQ.

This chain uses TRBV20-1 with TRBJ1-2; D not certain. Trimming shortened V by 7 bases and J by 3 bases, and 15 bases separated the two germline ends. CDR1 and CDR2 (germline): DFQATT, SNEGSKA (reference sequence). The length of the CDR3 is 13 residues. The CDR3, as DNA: TGCAGTGTCCGGGCCCTTCGAGACTATGGCTACACCTTC. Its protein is CSVRALRDYGYTF.

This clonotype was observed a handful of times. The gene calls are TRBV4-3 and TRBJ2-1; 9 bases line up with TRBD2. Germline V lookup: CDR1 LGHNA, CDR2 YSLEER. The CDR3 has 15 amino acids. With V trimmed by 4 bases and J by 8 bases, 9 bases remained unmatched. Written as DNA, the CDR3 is TGCGCCAGCAGCCTCGGGACTAGCCCCTTATATGAGCAGTTCTTC. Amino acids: CASSLGTSPLYEQFF.

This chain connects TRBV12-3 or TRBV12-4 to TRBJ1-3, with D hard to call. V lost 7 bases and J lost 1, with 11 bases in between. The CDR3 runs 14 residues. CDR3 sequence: CASTRPASGNTIYF. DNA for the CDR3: TGTGCCAGCACCAGGCCCGCTTCTGGAAACACCATATATTTT.

Here the CDR3 DNA reads TGCAGCGTCGTCTCCCGGGACAGGGATGAGGACACTGAAGCTTTCTTT. Translating it yields CSVVSRDRDEDTEAFF. The rearrangement uses TRBV29-1 and TRBJ1-1, with TRBD1 matching over 9 bases. Trimming removed 6 bases from V and 3 bases from J; junction bases left unmatched: 14. The length of the CDR3 is 16 residues. The germline gives CDR1 SQVTM, CDR2 ANQGSEA.